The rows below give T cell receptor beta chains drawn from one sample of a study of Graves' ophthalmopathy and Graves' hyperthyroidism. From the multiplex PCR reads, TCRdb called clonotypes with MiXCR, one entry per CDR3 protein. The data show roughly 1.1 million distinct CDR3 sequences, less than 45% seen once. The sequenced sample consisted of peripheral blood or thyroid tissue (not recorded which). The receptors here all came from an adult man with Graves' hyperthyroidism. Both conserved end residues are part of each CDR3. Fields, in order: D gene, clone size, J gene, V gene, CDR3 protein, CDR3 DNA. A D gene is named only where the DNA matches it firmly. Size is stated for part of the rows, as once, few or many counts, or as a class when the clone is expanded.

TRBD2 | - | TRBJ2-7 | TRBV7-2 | CASSFLSSGRNSYEQYF | TGTGCCAGCAGCTTCTTGTCTAGCGGGAGGAATTCCTACGAGCAGTACTTC
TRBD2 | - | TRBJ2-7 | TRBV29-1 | CSVLAGEGPSYEQYF | TGCAGCGTGCTAGCCGGGGAGGGTCCCTCCTACGAGCAGTACTTC
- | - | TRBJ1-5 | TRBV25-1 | CASSATTVNNQPQHF | TGTGCCAGCAGTGCTACAACAGTAAATAATCAGCCCCAGCATTTT
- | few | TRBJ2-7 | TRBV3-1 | CASSQYGDYEQYF | TGTGCCAGCAGCCAATACGGCGATTACGAGCAGTACTTC
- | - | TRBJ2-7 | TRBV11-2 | CASSLDPAGATHEQYF | TGTGCCAGCAGCTTAGATCCGGCAGGGGCTACTCACGAGCAGTACTTC
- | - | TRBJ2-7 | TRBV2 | CASSPGAHEQYF | TGTGCCAGCAGTCCGGGGGCTCACGAGCAGTACTTC
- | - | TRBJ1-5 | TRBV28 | CASSLIRGGGSNQPQHF | TGCGCCAGCAGTTTGATTCGGGGCGGAGGTAGCAATCAGCCCCAGCATTTT
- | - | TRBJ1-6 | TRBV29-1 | CSVEEGGSSPLHF | TGCAGCGTTGAAGAGGGCGGTTCTTCACCCCTCCACTTT
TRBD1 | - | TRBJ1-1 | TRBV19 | CASSRDSGSGNTEAFF | TGTGCCAGTAGTAGGGACAGCGGCTCTGGAAACACTGAAGCTTTCTTT
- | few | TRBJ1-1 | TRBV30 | CAWASTPRVAFF | TGTGCCTGGGCCTCCACCCCGCGAGTGGCTTTCTTT
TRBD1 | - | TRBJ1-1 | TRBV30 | CAWGGQGHVNTEAFF | TGTGCCTGGGGGGGACAGGGCCACGTGAACACTGAAGCTTTCTTT
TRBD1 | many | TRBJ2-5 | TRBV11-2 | CASLQGEETQYF | TGTGCCAGCCTACAGGGGGAAGAGACCCAGTACTTC
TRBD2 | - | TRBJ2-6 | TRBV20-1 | CSAALLAGVSGANVLTF | TGCAGTGCTGCCCTACTAGCGGGAGTTAGTGGGGCCAACGTCCTGACTTTC
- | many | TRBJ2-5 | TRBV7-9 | CASSPGEYQETQYF | TGTGCCAGCAGCCCGGGGGAGTACCAAGAGACCCAGTACTTC
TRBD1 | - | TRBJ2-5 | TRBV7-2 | CASSSYLDRAQETQYF | TGTGCCAGCAGCTCCTACCTCGACAGGGCACAAGAGACCCAGTACTTC
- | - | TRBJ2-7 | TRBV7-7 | CAGSSQGYEQYF | TGTGCCGGCAGCTCCCAGGGGTACGAGCAGTACTTC
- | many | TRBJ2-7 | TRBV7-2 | CASSYLRHEQYF | TGTGCCAGCAGCTACCTCCGCCACGAGCAGTACTTC
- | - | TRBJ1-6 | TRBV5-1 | CASRTQVYNSPLHF | TGCGCCAGCAGAACACAGGTCTACAATTCACCCCTCCACTTT
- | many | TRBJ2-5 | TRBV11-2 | CASSLETRLAQYF | TGTGCCAGCAGCTTAGAGACGCGCTTGGCCCAGTACTTC
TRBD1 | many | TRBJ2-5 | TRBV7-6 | CASSFLTGLETQYF | TGTGCCAGCAGCTTTCTGACAGGGTTAGAGACCCAGTACTTC
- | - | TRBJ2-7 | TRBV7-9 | CASSSYIETLDSRYEQYF | TGTGCCAGCAGCTCGTATATAGAAACCCTGGACAGTCGCTACGAGCAGTACTTC
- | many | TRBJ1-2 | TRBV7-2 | CASSRGPVGRGANYGYTF | TGTGCCAGCAGCCGAGGTCCCGTGGGTAGAGGGGCTAACTATGGCTACACCTTC